A single sample is the source of the 2 T cell receptor beta chains below, sequenced in a study of graft-versus-host responses after intestinal transplantation. No antigens are known for them. TCRdb's copy holds only in-frame clones and misses some; the assay was immunoSEQ multiplex PCR. The table has approximately 63,000 clones, roughly 93% seen once. The sequences come from unstimulated CD4+ T cells sorted from spleen or lymph node cells, collected before transplant. The receptors derive from a human donor who was the organ donor for an intestinal transplant.

This sequence joins TRBV7-2 and TRBJ1-1; 9 bases fit TRBD1. V lost 6 bases to trimming and J lost 4 bases; unmatched junction nucleotides: 9. Germline V gene sequence: CDR1 SGHTA, CDR2 FQGNSA. This CDR3 has 15 amino acids. The CDR3 loop is CASRKGQGGGTEAFF. CDR3 nucleotide sequence: TGTGCCAGCAGAAAGGGACAGGGAGGGGGCACTGAAGCTTTCTTT.

The V call is TRBV10-3, the J call TRBJ2-3; D is perhaps TRBD1 (6 bases). The CDR3 has 13 amino acids. Germline values: CDR1 ENHRY, CDR2 SYGVKD. With 10 bases removed from V and 6 bases from J, the gap between germline ends came to 17 bases. The CDR3 nucleotides are TGTGCCAGTTCCCGGGACACTGTGGATACGCAGTATTTT. Encoded protein: CASSRDTVDTQYF.